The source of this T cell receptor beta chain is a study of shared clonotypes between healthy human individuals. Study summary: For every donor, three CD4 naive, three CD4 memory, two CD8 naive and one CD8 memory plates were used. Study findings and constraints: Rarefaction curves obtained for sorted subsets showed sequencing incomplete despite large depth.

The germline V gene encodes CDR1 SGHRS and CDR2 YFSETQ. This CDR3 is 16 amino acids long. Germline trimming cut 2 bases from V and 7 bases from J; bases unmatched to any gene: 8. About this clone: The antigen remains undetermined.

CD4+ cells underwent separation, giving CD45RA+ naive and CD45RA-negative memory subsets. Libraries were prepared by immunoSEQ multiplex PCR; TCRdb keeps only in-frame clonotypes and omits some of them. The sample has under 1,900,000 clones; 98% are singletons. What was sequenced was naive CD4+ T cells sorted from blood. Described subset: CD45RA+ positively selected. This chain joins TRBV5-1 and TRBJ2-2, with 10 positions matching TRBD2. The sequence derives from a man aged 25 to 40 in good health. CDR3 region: CASSFLTSGLDGELFF. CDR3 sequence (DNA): TGCGCCAGCAGCTTCCTGACTAGCGGGTTAGACGGGGAGCTGTTTTTT.